Listed below are T cell receptor beta chains from one sample, sequenced in a study of cytomegalovirus exposure and HLA in healthy donors. The protocol was immunoSEQ multiplex PCR, while the TCRdb copy is restricted to in-frame clones and leaves out a portion. The table includes under 150,000 clones, approximately 71% detected once. The sequenced sample was PBMCs. These TCRs come from a woman aged 60 to 75 in good health and CMV-seronegative. Both conserved end residues are part of each CDR3. Fields, in order: clone size, D gene, V gene, J gene, CDR3 protein, CDR3 DNA. A D gene is named only where the DNA matches it firmly. Size is omitted from some rows. Given values are once, few, many or a class for expanded clones.

size: -; D: TRBD1; V: TRBV11-3; J: TRBJ1-5; CDR3: CASSRTGDQPQHF; DNA: TGTGCCAGCAGTCGGACAGGGGATCAGCCCCAGCATTTT
size: few; D: -; V: TRBV28; J: TRBJ1-5; CDR3: CASSLLMAYSNQPQHF; DNA: TGTGCCAGCAGTTTATTAATGGCTTATAGCAATCAGCCCCAGCATTTT
size: -; D: TRBD2; V: TRBV25-1; J: TRBJ2-3; CDR3: CASRTSGVGTQYF; DNA: TGTGCCAGTCGGACTAGCGGAGTCGGTACGCAGTATTTT
size: -; D: -; V: TRBV5-6; J: TRBJ2-4; CDR3: CASSLRQGSAKNIQYF; DNA: TGTGCCAGCAGCTTGAGGCAGGGCTCAGCCAAAAACATTCAGTACTTC
size: -; D: -; V: TRBV9; J: TRBJ2-5; CDR3: CAQLVWKTQYF; DNA: TGTGCCCAGCTAGTATGGAAGACCCAGTACTTC
size: -; D: -; V: TRBV28; J: TRBJ1-3; CDR3: CASSFRTVGNTIYF; DNA: TGTGCCAGCAGTTTCAGGACAGTTGGAAACACCATATATTTT
size: -; D: TRBD2; V: TRBV6-5; J: TRBJ2-2; CDR3: CASSYSTQRGGELFF; DNA: TGTGCCAGCAGTTACTCGACCCAGCGGGGAGGGGAGCTGTTTTTT
size: -; D: TRBD1; V: TRBV6-5; J: TRBJ1-2; CDR3: CASRKPGQEIYGYTF; DNA: TGTGCCAGCAGAAAACCGGGACAGGAAATCTATGGCTACACCTTC
size: -; D: -; V: TRBV4-2; J: TRBJ2-2; CDR3: CASSQDRQLNTGELFF; DNA: TGTGCCAGCAGCCAAGACCGACAGCTGAACACCGGGGAGCTGTTTTTT
size: once; D: -; V: TRBV30; J: TRBJ1-1; CDR3: CAWSVGVSTEAFF; DNA: TGTGCCTGGAGTGTAGGGGTATCCACTGAAGCTTTCTTT
size: -; D: -; V: TRBV4-2; J: TRBJ1-2; CDR3: CASSQDPGVVNYGYTF; DNA: TGTGCCAGCAGCCAAGATCCGGGGGTGGTTAACTATGGCTACACCTTC
size: -; D: -; V: TRBV18; J: TRBJ1-5; CDR3: CASSPGQGNQPQHF; DNA: TGTGCCAGCTCCCCGGGGCAGGGGAATCAGCCCCAGCATTTT
size: few; D: -; V: TRBV15; J: TRBJ1-4; CDR3: CATQLHDSPTNEKLFF; DNA: TGTGCCACCCAACTCCATGACAGTCCAACTAATGAAAAACTGTTTTTT
size: -; D: TRBD1; V: TRBV6-5; J: TRBJ2-1; CDR3: CASSRTGTGGNEQFF; DNA: TGTGCCAGCAGTCGCACCGGGACAGGGGGCAATGAGCAGTTCTTC
size: -; D: TRBD1; V: TRBV4-1; J: TRBJ2-7; CDR3: CASSQGETGPYEQYF; DNA: TGCGCCAGCAGCCAGGGAGAGACAGGGCCCTACGAGCAGTACTTC
size: -; D: -; V: TRBV6-1; J: TRBJ2-1; CDR3: CAVGGGASYNEQFF; DNA: TGTGCCGTGGGGGGGGGCGCCTCCTACAATGAGCAGTTCTTC
size: -; D: TRBD1; V: TRBV5-1; J: TRBJ1-1; CDR3: CASSPGTGGTEAFF; DNA: TGCGCCAGCAGCCCGGGGACAGGGGGCACTGAAGCTTTCTTT
size: -; D: TRBD1; V: TRBV30; J: TRBJ1-5; CDR3: CAWSGTGVQPQHF; DNA: TGTGCCTGGTCCGGGACAGGGGTTCAGCCCCAGCATTTT
size: -; D: TRBD1; V: TRBV7-9; J: TRBJ2-7; CDR3: CASSSVGRQGVYEQYF; DNA: TGTGCCAGCAGCTCTGTAGGGCGCCAGGGGGTCTACGAGCAGTACTTC
size: -; D: TRBD2; V: TRBV2; J: TRBJ2-1; CDR3: CASRGETSGVSYNEQFF; DNA: TGTGCCAGCAGGGGAGAGACTAGCGGGGTCTCCTACAATGAGCAGTTCTTC
size: few; D: -; V: TRBV19; J: TRBJ2-7; CDR3: CASSMAQAVSYEQYF; DNA: TGTGCCAGTAGTATGGCCCAGGCAGTCTCCTACGAGCAGTACTTC
size: -; D: -; V: TRBV18; J: TRBJ2-7; CDR3: CASSPFGLVYEQYF; DNA: TGTGCCAGCTCACCATTTGGGCTGGTCTACGAGCAGTACTTC
size: -; D: TRBD1; V: TRBV6-5; J: TRBJ1-1; CDR3: CASSYSTGNAEAFF; DNA: TGTGCCAGCAGTTACTCGACAGGGAACGCTGAAGCTTTCTTT
size: -; D: TRBD1; V: TRBV7-6; J: TRBJ1-1; CDR3: CASSPTGGANTEAFF; DNA: TGTGCCAGCAGCCCGACAGGGGGCGCGAACACTGAAGCTTTCTTT
size: once; D: -; V: TRBV19; J: TRBJ2-3; CDR3: CASNSGPSTDTQYF; DNA: TGTGCCAGTAACTCAGGCCCGAGCACAGATACGCAGTATTTT
size: -; D: -; V: TRBV4-1; J: TRBJ2-7; CDR3: CASSQPRELGGYEQYF; DNA: TGCGCCAGCAGCCAACCCCGAGAATTGGGGGGATACGAGCAGTACTTC
size: -; D: -; V: TRBV5-6; J: TRBJ1-1; CDR3: CASSLYNTEAFF; DNA: TGTGCCAGCAGCCTGTATAACACTGAAGCTTTCTTT
size: few; D: -; V: TRBV6-1; J: TRBJ1-5; CDR3: CASSPSSRPQHF; DNA: TGTGCCAGCAGCCCAAGTAGCCGGCCCCAGCATTTT
size: -; D: TRBD1; V: TRBV2; J: TRBJ1-5; CDR3: CASSGQGVSNQPQHF; DNA: TGTGCCAGCAGCGGACAGGGGGTTAGCAATCAGCCCCAGCATTTT
size: -; D: TRBD2; V: TRBV30; J: TRBJ2-7; CDR3: CAWRGGRYEQYF; DNA: TGTGCCTGGCGGGGGGGGCGCTACGAGCAGTACTTC
size: -; D: -; V: TRBV6-5; J: TRBJ1-2; CDR3: CASSYSVRGQGYTF; DNA: TGTGCCAGCAGTTACTCTGTCAGGGGTCAGGGCTACACCTTC
size: -; D: -; V: TRBV6-6; J: TRBJ1-2; CDR3: CASTRDGGGYGYTF; DNA: TGTGCCAGCACCCGGGACGGGGGTGGCTATGGCTACACCTTC
size: -; D: -; V: TRBV19; J: TRBJ1-5; CDR3: CASMWTERGPQHF; DNA: TGTGCCAGTATGTGGACAGAAAGGGGGCCCCAGCATTTT
size: -; D: -; V: TRBV23-1; J: TRBJ1-1; CDR3: CASSPQERKNTEAFF; DNA: TGCGCCAGCAGTCCTCAGGAGCGGAAGAACACTGAAGCTTTCTTT
size: -; D: -; V: TRBV7-6; J: TRBJ1-1; CDR3: CASSLVRGSDTEAFF; DNA: TGTGCCAGCAGCTTAGTGCGGGGGTCGGACACTGAAGCTTTCTTT
size: -; D: TRBD1; V: TRBV19; J: TRBJ1-2; CDR3: CASSLGQGVYGYTF; DNA: TGTGCCAGTAGTTTAGGACAGGGAGTCTATGGCTACACCTTC
size: -; D: -; V: TRBV4-1; J: TRBJ1-1; CDR3: CASSQTLRVSDTEAFF; DNA: TGCGCCAGCAGCCAGACCCTCAGGGTTTCGGACACTGAAGCTTTCTTT
size: -; D: TRBD2; V: TRBV6-1; J: TRBJ2-7; CDR3: CASSEVRLAGVQGEQYF; DNA: TGTGCCAGCAGTGAAGTACGGCTAGCGGGAGTTCAAGGCGAGCAGTACTTC
size: once; D: -; V: TRBV27; J: TRBJ2-7; CDR3: CASSFRGGEQYF; DNA: TGTGCCAGCAGTTTCCGCGGAGGAGAGCAGTACTTC
size: -; D: TRBD1; V: TRBV15; J: TRBJ2-5; CDR3: CATSDPGGVSRETQYF; DNA: TGTGCCACCAGCGACCCAGGGGGTGTGAGTAGGGAGACCCAGTACTTC
size: -; D: TRBD2; V: TRBV6-5; J: TRBJ2-7; CDR3: CASSYPGLAGGTEQYF; DNA: TGTGCCAGCAGTTACCCCGGACTAGCGGGAGGAACCGAGCAGTACTTC
size: -; D: -; V: TRBV28; J: TRBJ2-7; CDR3: CASRVRGASSYEQYF; DNA: TGTGCCAGCAGAGTACGGGGGGCCAGCTCCTACGAGCAGTACTTC
size: -; D: TRBD1; V: TRBV5-1; J: TRBJ1-2; CDR3: CASSQSIGQDNYGYTF; DNA: TGCGCCAGCAGCCAGTCGATTGGACAGGATAACTATGGCTACACCTTC
size: -; D: -; V: TRBV28; J: TRBJ1-2; CDR3: CASSSPGQPPITF; DNA: TGTGCCAGCAGTTCCCCCGGACAGCCACCCATCACCTTC
size: few; D: -; V: TRBV5-1; J: TRBJ1-1; CDR3: CASNMNSGEENTEAFF; DNA: TGCGCCAGCAACATGAACTCCGGGGAGGAAAACACTGAAGCTTTCTTT
size: -; D: TRBD1; V: TRBV7-9; J: TRBJ2-7; CDR3: CASSSPGTGVSEQYF; DNA: TGTGCCAGCAGCTCCCCCGGGACAGGGGTAAGCGAGCAGTACTTC
size: -; D: -; V: TRBV7-3; J: TRBJ1-5; CDR3: CASSLPRTSNQPQHF; DNA: TGTGCCAGCAGCTTACCGAGGACAAGCAATCAGCCCCAGCATTTT
size: -; D: -; V: TRBV13; J: TRBJ2-3; CDR3: CASSLGGGGTDTQYF; DNA: TGTGCCAGCAGCTTAGGGGGGGGAGGCACAGATACGCAGTATTTT
size: -; D: -; V: TRBV23-1; J: TRBJ2-3; CDR3: CASSQSLGVDTQYF; DNA: TGCGCCAGCAGTCAGTCCCTAGGCGTAGATACGCAGTATTTT
size: -; D: -; V: TRBV28; J: TRBJ1-5; CDR3: CAIARQRNQPQHF; DNA: TGTGCCATCGCCCGACAGCGAAATCAGCCCCAGCATTTT
size: -; D: -; V: TRBV11-3; J: TRBJ2-7; CDR3: CASSLGSSYEQYF; DNA: TGTGCCAGCAGCTTGGGCAGCTCCTACGAGCAGTACTTC
size: -; D: TRBD1; V: TRBV4-1; J: TRBJ1-2; CDR3: CASSQSSQGAYGYTF; DNA: TGCGCCAGCAGCCAATCTTCCCAGGGGGCTTATGGCTACACCTTC
size: -; D: -; V: TRBV28; J: TRBJ1-1; CDR3: CASKDTLVGTEAFF; DNA: TGTGCCAGCAAAGACACACTGGTCGGCACTGAAGCTTTCTTT
size: -; D: -; V: TRBV28; J: TRBJ2-5; CDR3: CASSPRGTQYF; DNA: TGTGCCAGCAGTCCAAGGGGGACCCAGTACTTC